The 32 T cell receptor beta chains listed next were all sequenced from one sample in a study of beta chain features in type 1 diabetes. Reverse transcription of all isolated RNA meant that expressed TCRB transcripts were sequenced. Here immunoSEQ multiplex PCR was the method, and the copy in TCRdb shows in-frame clones only, minus some. The table shows about 130,000 clones, with about a tenth occurring only once. Sequencing input: central memory CD4+ T cells from blood. The receptor set was obtained from a man between 18 and 35 years old in good health.

The rearrangement uses TRBV5-5 and TRBJ1-6; 9 bases match TRBD1. V trimming: 2 bases; J trimming: 11 bases; junction bases outside the gene matches: 5. This CDR3 is built from 14 residues. The germline gives CDR1 SGHKS, CDR2 YYEKEE (reference sequence). CDR3 DNA sequence: TGTGCCAGCAGCTTAACAGGGGGCCCGGCACCCCTCCACTTT. This translates into CASSLTGGPAPLHF.

The sample holds many counts of this clone. The rearrangement links TRBV28 to TRBJ2-7; 7 positions agree with TRBD1. V dropped 2 bases and J dropped 4; count of bases not matched to a gene: 8. CDR3 length: 15 amino acids. Germline values: CDR1 MDHEN, CDR2 SYDVKM. The DNA for the CDR3 is TGTGCCAGCAGTTTACCCCTTTCGACAGGGTACGAGCAGTACTTC. Amino acid sequence: CASSLPLSTGYEQYF.

This chain links TRBV5-1 with TRBJ2-3; TRBD1 aligns across 10 bases. The CDR3 extends over 15 amino acids. Germline CDR1 is SGHRS and CDR2 is YFSETQ. The V segment lost 3 bases and the J segment 3 bases; nucleotides outside the gene matches: 4. For the CDR3, the DNA is TGCGCCAGCAGCTCTGGACAGGGGGTTACAGATACGCAGTATTTT. It specifies CASSSGQGVTDTQYF. Looking up the rest from reference TRBV5-1 and TRBJ2-3 gives the full variable domain: KAGVTQTPRYLIKTRGQQVTLSCSPISGHRSVSWYQQTPGQGLQFLFEYFSETQRNKGNFPGRFSGRQFSNSRSEMNVSTLELGDSALYLCASSSGQGVTDTQYFGPGTRLTVL.

This clone appeared a few times. V is TRBV7-7 and J is TRBJ2-7; D perhaps matches TRBD1 (6 bases). V was pared by 5 bases and J by 0 bases, with 8 bases between. Germline CDR1 is SSHAT and CDR2 is FNYEAQ (reference sequence). This CDR3 region has 13 residues. In nucleotides, the CDR3 is TGTGCCAGCAGCCAGACAGGCTCCTACGAGCAGTACTTC. Encoded protein: CASSQTGSYEQYF.

At least ten counts were recorded for this clone. The V call is TRBV5-1, the J call TRBJ1-5; TRBD1 agrees at 8 bases. The V gene end was trimmed by 4 bases and the J gene end by 4 bases; junction bases not matched to a gene: 7. Germline V gene lookup returns CDR1 SGHRS and CDR2 YFSETQ. This CDR3 contains 15 residues. This chain's CDR3 is CASSPGQGMNQPQHF. The CDR3 DNA sequence: TGCGCCAGCAGCCCAGGACAGGGAATGAATCAGCCCCAGCATTTT.

This rearrangement joins TRBV7-2 to TRBJ1-6; D is ambiguous. This CDR3 contains 14 residues. CDR1 and CDR2 from the germline V gene are SGHTA and FQGNSA. V lost 1 base and J 5 bases, leaving 6 bases between the germline ends. This chain's CDR3 is CASSLGLDNSPLHF. DNA for the CDR3: TGTGCCAGCAGCTTAGGACTGGATAATTCACCCCTCCACTTT.

The chain has TRBV27 and TRBJ1-1; no firm D call. Trimming removed 4 bases from V and 1 base from J, with 13 bases in between. This CDR3 region has 15 residues. The germline V gene encodes CDR1 MNHEY and CDR2 SMNVEV (reference sequence). The CDR3 DNA reads as TGTGCCAGCAGTTCCCTTGGGGAGTCGAACACTGAAGCTTTCTTT. Protein sequence: CASSSLGESNTEAFF.

This clone was recorded a few times. The J gene is TRBJ2-7, the V gene TRBV9; 13 positions agree with TRBD2. This CDR3 contains 16 residues. Germline V gene lookup returns CDR1 SGDLS and CDR2 YYNGEE. V shed 0 bases, J shed 9 bases, and the junction held 9 bases outside the gene matches. The CDR3 is CASSVGELTSGGAQYF. The CDR3 nucleotides read TGTGCCAGCAGCGTAGGGGAATTAACTAGCGGGGGGGCGCAGTACTTC. Variable domain in full (rest from reference TRBV9 and TRBJ2-7): DSGVTQTPKHLITATGQRVTLRCSPRSGDLSVYWYQQSLDQGLQFLIQYYNGEERAKGNILERFSAQQFPDLHSELNLSSLELGDSALYFCASSVGELTSGGAQYFGPGTRLTVT.

The chain joins TRBV7-9 to TRBJ2-2; D perhaps matches TRBD2 (5 bases). The CDR3 length is 12 residues. V lost 4 bases and J 7 bases, leaving 7 bases between the germline ends. Germline V gene sequence: CDR1 SEHNR, CDR2 FQNEAQ (reference sequence). CDR3 in DNA: TGTGCCAGCAGCTCTGGACTCGGGGAGCTGTTTTTT. The encoded protein is CASSSGLGELFF.

The chain links TRBV30 to TRBJ1-2, with D possibly being TRBD1 (5 bases). The V and J ends lost 2 bases and 0 bases respectively, with 13 bases between them. The CDR3 loop spans 15 amino acids. Germline loops: CDR1 GTSNPN, CDR2 SVGIG (reference sequence). In nucleotides, the CDR3 is TGTGCCTGGAGTAAGACAGCCGACGCTAACTATGGCTACACCTTC. Protein sequence: CAWSKTADANYGYTF.

This clone was counted a few times. The chain employs TRBV18 and TRBJ2-6; 7 nucleotides agree with TRBD1. Germline V gene lookup returns CDR1 KGHSH and CDR2 LQKENI. V lost 5 bases, J lost 4 bases, and 5 bases stayed unmatched. The CDR3 is 15 amino acids. The CDR3 here is CASSTTGAGANVLTF. The CDR3 DNA reads TGTGCCAGCTCAACCACAGGGGCGGGGGCCAACGTCCTGACTTTC.

This rearrangement joins TRBV7-2 to TRBJ2-7, with D perhaps matching TRBD1 (6 bases). Germline CDR1 is SGHTA and CDR2 is FQGNSA. The CDR3 has 13 residues. V lost 5 bases, J lost 9 bases, and 17 bases lay in between. CDR3 sequence: CASSPSQGTGQYF. For the CDR3, the DNA is TGTGCCAGCAGCCCATCCCAGGGGACCGGGCAGTACTTC. Combining the CDR3 with reference TRBV7-2 and TRBJ2-7 gives the whole variable domain GAGVSQSPSNKVTEKGKDVELRCDPISGHTALYWYRQSLGQGLEFLIYFQGNSAPDKSGLPSDRFSAERTGGSVSTLTIQRTQQEDSAVYLCASSPSQGTGQYFGPGTRLTVT.

This clone was seen only a few times. The rearrangement joins TRBV6-1 to TRBJ2-7; D is perhaps TRBD1 (5 bases). Germline V gene data show CDR1 as MNHNS and CDR2 as SASEGT. Trimming left V 6 bases short and J 0 bases short, with 12 bases between. The CDR3 runs to 14 residues. The CDR3 nucleotides read TGTGCCAGCAGGATCCTAACAGGCTCCTACGAGCAGTACTTC. Translating it yields CASRILTGSYEQYF.

Comments on this clone: The germline gene is not matched at one end of the junction; a read error may be the cause. The chain links TRBV5-4 to TRBJ1-6; 7 bases align to TRBD1. The CDR3 contains 15 residues. Germline V gene sequence: CDR1 SGHNT, CDR2 YYREEE (reference sequence). The CDR3 reads CASTLDRFANSPLHF. DNA for the CDR3: TGTGCCAGCACCTTGGACAGGTTCGCTAATTCACCCCTCCACTTT.

In its sample, this clone was seen a few times. V is TRBV7-2 and J is TRBJ2-5; no firm D call. V lost 2 bases and J lost 3, with 13 bases in between. CDR1 is SGHTA and CDR2 is FQGNSA in the germline V gene. The CDR3 contains 15 residues. The CDR3 DNA is TGTGCCAGCAGCTTAATCCAAGCGAGAAAAGAGACCCAGTACTTC. Amino acids: CASSLIQARKETQYF.

This clone was seen only a few times. This sequence joins TRBV7-2 and TRBJ2-3, with TRBD2 identical over 9 bases. V trimming: 5 bases; J trimming: 0 bases; junction bases outside the gene matches: 3. CDR3 length: 15 residues. Germline CDR1 and CDR2: SGHTA and FQGNSA. Written as DNA, the CDR3 is TGTGCCAGCAGCACGAGCGGGGGGAGCACAGATACGCAGTATTTT. Amino acids: CASSTSGGSTDTQYF.

This clone was seen more than once but under ten times. Other DNA sequences in the sample encode the same CDR3. The CDR3 DNA reads TGTGCCAGCAGCTTAGGGGGCGCCTCCTACGAGCAGTACTTC. Translating gives CASSLGGASYEQYF. The chain uses TRBV7-2 and TRBJ2-7, with D tentatively TRBD1 (5 bases). The V end was cut by 1 base, the J end by 0 bases, with 7 bases between. The V gene's germline CDR1 is SGHTA and CDR2 FQGNSA. This CDR3 has 14 amino acids.

This clone was seen a handful of times. This sequence joins TRBV4-3 and TRBJ2-7; 8 nucleotides agree with TRBD1. With 0 bases clipped from V and 3 bases from J, the junction kept 7 bases outside the gene matches. The germline V gene encodes CDR1 LGHNA and CDR2 YSLEER. This CDR3 region has 16 residues. CDR3 amino acids: CASSQEPQGAGYEQYF. The CDR3 region has the DNA TGCGCCAGCAGCCAAGAACCCCAGGGGGCCGGCTACGAGCAGTACTTC.

The rearrangement uses TRBV9 and TRBJ2-1; D is possibly TRBD1 (5 bases). Trimming removed 3 bases from V and 6 bases from J, with 16 bases in between. In germline, CDR1 is SGDLS, CDR2 YYNGEE. This CDR3 contains 15 residues. The CDR3 bases are TGTGCCAGCAGCGCGACAGTAGAGCTGATCAATGAGCAGTTCTTC. It translates to CASSATVELINEQFF.

J is TRBJ1-6 and V is TRBV20-1; D not resolved. The CDR3 contains 10 residues. In germline, CDR1 is DFQATT, CDR2 SNEGSKA (reference sequence). V was cut by 7 bases and J by 10 bases, with 8 bases left in between. This chain's CDR3 is CSGHNSPLHF. In nucleotides, the CDR3 is TGCAGTGGTCACAACTCACCCCTCCACTTT.

A few counts support this clone. The rearrangement links TRBV6-1 to TRBJ2-4; D might be TRBD2 (5 bases). The V end was cut by 9 bases, the J end by 6 bases, with 21 bases between. This CDR3 is 15 amino acids long. CDR1 and CDR2 from the germline V gene are MNHNS and SASEGT. The CDR3 is CASGEIGQPPNIQYF. CDR3 DNA: TGTGCCAGTGGGGAGATAGGGCAGCCACCAAACATTCAGTACTTC.

The chain combines TRBV7-2 with TRBJ1-4, with TRBD1 identical over 7 bases. V gave up 5 bases and J gave up 7 bases; unmatched junction bases: 4. CDR1 SGHTA and CDR2 FQGNSA come from the germline V gene. The CDR3 extends over 13 amino acids. The CDR3 loop reads CASSPGGIEKLFF. CDR3 DNA sequence: TGTGCCAGCAGCCCAGGGGGGATTGAAAAACTGTTTTTT.

There are a few counts of this clone. V is TRBV4-3 and J is TRBJ2-1, with D unresolved. V was shortened by 0 bases and J by 3 bases, with 12 bases between the two germline ends. Germline CDR1 reads LGHNA; CDR2 reads YSLEER. The CDR3 loop spans 16 amino acids. The CDR3 loop is CASSQDQSYRYNEQFF. CDR3 nucleotides: TGCGCCAGCAGCCAAGATCAGTCATACCGCTACAATGAGCAGTTCTTC.

V gene TRBV7-9 combines with J gene TRBJ1-5; possibly TRBD1 for D (6 bases). Per the germline V gene, CDR1 is SEHNR and CDR2 is FQNEAQ (reference sequence). The V and J ends lost 6 bases and 8 bases respectively, with 17 bases between them. The CDR3 runs to 14 residues. CDR3 sequence (DNA): TGTGCCAGCAGTTCCGCAACAGGGATGGAGCCCCAGCATTTT. Translation gives CASSSATGMEPQHF.

V gene TRBV6-4 combines with J gene TRBJ2-3; D call uncertain. V dropped 3 bases and J dropped 8 bases, with 15 bases sitting between them. The CDR3 loop spans 14 amino acids. The V gene's germline CDR1 is MRHNA and CDR2 SNTAGT. The CDR3 DNA follows: TGTGCCAGCAGTGATTTTTTTGGTCTCGGTACGCAGTATTTT. Amino acid sequence: CASSDFFGLGTQYF.

The J gene is TRBJ2-6, the V gene TRBV4-3; D is unresolved. Trimming left V 3 bases short and J 0 bases short, with 9 bases between. The CDR3 extends over 16 amino acids. In germline, CDR1 is LGHNA, CDR2 YSLEER. CDR3 sequence (DNA): TGCGCCAGCAGCCAGCACCGCGACTCTGGGGCCAACGTCCTGACTTTC. Translation: CASSQHRDSGANVLTF.

The chain uses TRBV4-1 and TRBJ2-1, with a weak D call TRBD1 (6 bases). Germline V gene sequence: CDR1 MGHRA, CDR2 YSYEKL. The CDR3 runs 17 residues. Trimming stripped 0 bases from V and 12 bases from J, with 24 bases between. CDR3 residues: CASSQDHGRTTLGGQFF. The CDR3 nucleotides read TGCGCCAGCAGCCAAGATCATGGGCGGACGACGCTAGGGGGGCAGTTCTTC.

This clone showed up just a few times. The chain couples TRBV5-1 to TRBJ2-1; TRBD2 matches 12 bases. The CDR3 totals 15 residues. The V and J ends lost 0 bases and 8 bases, in that order; junction bases with no gene match: 3. CDR1 SGHRS and CDR2 YFSETQ come from the germline V gene. DNA of the CDR3: TGCGCCAGCAGCTTGGGACTAGCGGGGGATGATGAGCAGTTCTTC. It yields the protein CASSLGLAGDDEQFF.

This clone was seen more than once but under ten times. The V call is TRBV11-3, the J call TRBJ2-3, with D uncertain. V shed 5 bases and J shed 1 base, with 13 bases lying between them. CDR1 SGHNT and CDR2 YENEEA come from the germline V gene. The CDR3 is 15 residues long. Here the CDR3 reads CASSRGLQGTDTQYF. The CDR3 DNA is TGTGCCAGCAGCCGTGGGTTGCAGGGCACAGATACGCAGTATTTT.

The V call is TRBV19, the J call TRBJ1-1; D is unclear. V was shortened by 8 bases and J by 5 bases, with 15 bases between the two germline ends. The CDR3 sequence is 13 residues long. Germline loops: CDR1 LNHDA, CDR2 SQIVND (reference sequence). In DNA form, the CDR3 reads TGTGCCAGTTACGAGAGGCCCCGTACTGAAGCTTTCTTT. Translation: CASYERPRTEAFF.

This clone was seen more than once but under ten times. In nucleotides, the CDR3 is TGTGCCAGCAGCTTAGCGGGGGGATCCTACGAGCAGTACTTC. This gives the protein CASSLAGGSYEQYF. The rearrangement joins TRBV7-9 to TRBJ2-7, with D perhaps matching TRBD2 (6 bases). V lost 0 bases to trimming and J lost 1 base, with 7 bases between them. The germline gives CDR1 SEHNR, CDR2 FQNEAQ (reference sequence). The CDR3 runs 14 residues.

The V gene is TRBV9, the J gene TRBJ1-1; D gene unclear. CDR1 is SGDLS and CDR2 is YYNGEE in the germline V gene. The CDR3 sequence is 14 residues long. V shed 4 bases and J shed 7 bases, with 17 bases lying between them. As DNA, the CDR3 is TGTGCCAGCAGCCCGTACGAATCGGTTAATGAAGCTTTCTTT. Encoded protein: CASSPYESVNEAFF.